Each of the 25 T cell receptor beta chains below was sequenced from the same sample in a study of shared clonotypes between healthy human individuals. The method was immunoSEQ multiplex PCR; TCRdb's version includes in-frame clones alone and lacks a portion of them. The sample has more than 900,000 clones, roughly 74% seen once. The sample consisted of memory CD4+ T cells from PBMCs. Subset described: CD45RA-negative fraction. The receptors stem from a man aged 18 to 30 in good health. Some clones in this sample may be carry-over from other donors' samples.

This clone came up once. The V and J genes are TRBV19 and TRBJ2-4, with D hard to call. The CDR3 is made up of 13 amino acids. V dropped 8 bases and J dropped 0 bases, with 8 bases sitting between them. Looked up from germline, CDR1 is LNHDA and CDR2 is SQIVND (reference sequence). The CDR3 loop reads CASRPLAKNIQYF. The CDR3 DNA is TGTGCCAGTCGACCCTTAGCCAAAAACATTCAGTACTTC. Full variable domain (outside the CDR3, taken from reference TRBV19 and TRBJ2-4): DGGITQSPKYLFRKEGQNVTLSCEQNLNHDAMYWYRQDPGQGLRLIYYSQIVNDFQKGDIAEGYSVSREKKESFPLTVTSAQKNPTAFYLCASRPLAKNIQYFGAGTRLSVL.

This chain joins TRBV29-1 and TRBJ2-2; no definite D call. The germline CDR1 and CDR2 sequences are SQVTM and ANQGSEA. Deletions cut 4 bases from V and 7 bases from J, with 10 bases between. This CDR3 comprises 12 residues. CDR3: CSVGGRDGELFF. The CDR3 DNA reads as TGCAGCGTTGGTGGTAGGGACGGGGAGCTGTTTTTT.

V is TRBV9 and J is TRBJ1-1; tentatively, D is TRBD1 (5 bases). Trimming took 4 bases from V and 8 from J, leaving 18 bases between them. Germline CDR1 is SGDLS and CDR2 is YYNGEE. The CDR3 totals 14 residues. CDR3 loop: CASSPRWQGGEAFF. Here the CDR3 DNA reads TGTGCCAGCAGCCCTCGTTGGCAGGGTGGCGAAGCTTTCTTT.

This chain joins TRBV7-2 and TRBJ1-2; 8 nucleotides line up with TRBD1. CDR3 length: 15 amino acids. With V trimmed by 4 bases and J by 6 bases, 10 bases remained unmatched. Germline CDR1 is SGHTA and CDR2 is FQGNSA. CDR3 DNA sequence: TGTGCCAGCAGCTCCTACCGGACAGGGCGGAATGGCTACACCTTC. Translation gives CASSSYRTGRNGYTF.

The chain recombines TRBV7-9 with TRBJ1-2, with D unresolved. Trimming left V 6 bases short and J 3 bases short, with 8 bases between. This CDR3 spans 12 amino acids. Germline V gives CDR1 SEHNR, CDR2 FQNEAQ (reference sequence). CDR3 DNA: TGTGCCAGCAGAGAGTCGGACTATGGCTACACCTTC. Protein sequence: CASRESDYGYTF. The variable domain in full, completed from reference TRBV7-9 and TRBJ1-2, reads DTGVSQNPRHKITKRGQNVTFRCDPISEHNRLYWYRQTLGQGPEFLTYFQNEAQLEKSRLLSDRFSAERPKGSFSTLEIQRTEQGDSAMYLCASRESDYGYTFGSGTRLTVV.

A remark on this clone: The sample has other DNA sequences that encode this CDR3 too. The chain joins TRBV7-9 to TRBJ2-3; TRBD2 aligns across 8 bases. V dropped 5 bases and J dropped 3; count of bases not matched to a gene: 4. Germline V CDR1 and CDR2: SEHNR, FQNEAQ (reference sequence). The CDR3 contains 14 residues. CDR3 DNA: TGTGCCAGCAGCCCCCGCGGGGGGACAGATACGCAGTATTTT. It specifies CASSPRGGTDTQYF.

The chain is built from TRBV6-1 and TRBJ1-3; TRBD1 is a possible D gene (6 bases). The V end was cut by 6 bases, the J end by 8 bases, with 17 bases between. Germline CDR1 MNHNS, CDR2 SASEGT. CDR3 length: 14 amino acids. The CDR3 sequence: CASREGGRRYTIYF. CDR3 in DNA: TGTGCCAGCAGAGAGGGGGGTCGGCGATACACCATATATTTT.

The chain couples TRBV25-1 to TRBJ1-4, with D possibly being TRBD1 (6 bases). Germline-derived CDR1 and CDR2 are MGHDK and SYGVNS. The V and J ends lost 6 bases and 8 bases respectively, with 22 bases between them. The CDR3 length is 16 residues. The CDR3 DNA reads as TGTGCCAGCAGCTCCTCAGATGGGGGGCGATGGGAAAAACTGTTTTTT. Residues: CASSSSDGGRWEKLFF.

This clone has just a few counts. The chain recombines TRBV11-3 with TRBJ2-5; 15 bases map to TRBD2. CDR1 and CDR2 (germline): SGHNT, YENEEA. J lost 3 bases, V lost 4 bases, and 3 bases had no gene match. The CDR3 runs 16 residues. The CDR3 bases are TGTGCCAGCAGCTCCGGACTAGCGGGAGGGGAAGAGACCCAGTACTTC. As protein: CASSSGLAGGEETQYF.

This chain connects TRBV2 to TRBJ2-1, with 12 bases identical to TRBD2. V dropped 6 bases and J dropped 13; count of bases not matched to a gene: 7. Germline lookup yields CDR1 SNHLY and CDR2 FYNNEI. CDR3 size: 13 residues. CDR3 DNA sequence: TGTGCCAGCAGACAGACTAGCGGGAGACGCCAGTTCTTC. It yields the protein CASRQTSGRRQFF. The full variable domain, rest sourced from reference TRBV2 and TRBJ2-1, is EPEVTQTPSHQVTQMGQEVILRCVPISNHLYFYWYRQILGQKVEFLVSFYNNEISEKSEIFDDQFSVERPDGSNFTLKIRSTKLEDSAMYFCASRQTSGRRQFFGPGTRLTVL.

As regards this clone: This sequence may be a read error, since a much larger clone differs from it by one base. The genes are TRBV5-6 and TRBJ1-5; D perhaps matches TRBD1 (5 bases). V lost 3 bases, J lost 3 bases, and 19 bases lay in between. Germline values: CDR1 SGHDT, CDR2 YYEEEE. This CDR3 comprises 17 residues. The CDR3 bases are TGTGCCAGCAGCTCCGCGGACATACTAAGGAACAATCAGCCCCAGCATTTT. It yields the protein CASSSADILRNNQPQHF.

The CDR3 sequence is CASSPARGAAEIAKNIQYF. The CDR3, as DNA: TGCGCCAGCAGCCCCGCGAGAGGGGCGGCAGAGATAGCCAAAAACATTCAGTACTTC. This chain uses TRBV10-1 with TRBJ2-4, with D perhaps matching TRBD1 or TRBD2 (5 bases each). CDR3 size: 19 residues. The V end lost 6 bases, the J end lost 0 bases, and 24 bases lay between the germline ends. Germline V gene data show CDR1 as WNHNN and CDR2 as SYGVQD (reference sequence).

The chain is built from TRBV9 and TRBJ1-5; D unclear. Germline V gene sequence: CDR1 SGDLS, CDR2 YYNGEE. The V and J ends lost 3 bases and 7 bases respectively, with 11 bases between them. The length of the CDR3 is 13 residues. The CDR3 coding sequence is TGTGCCAGCAGCGGTGGGGAGGGCCAGCCCCAGCATTTT. Translated, it gives CASSGGEGQPQHF.

V and J are TRBV4-1 and TRBJ2-1, with D maybe TRBD1 (6 bases). Germline loops: CDR1 MGHRA, CDR2 YSYEKL. V lost 2 bases to trimming and J lost 9 bases, with 14 bases between them. The CDR3 consists of 14 residues. The CDR3 here is CASSQLGRDTEQFF. DNA of the CDR3: TGCGCCAGCAGCCAATTGGGTCGGGACACTGAGCAGTTCTTC.

The chain joins TRBV6-1 to TRBJ2-1, with D perhaps matching TRBD1 (5 bases). Per germline, CDR1 MNHNS and CDR2 SASEGT. The ends were cut back, 7 bases at V and 6 bases at J, with 19 bases in the middle. The CDR3 sequence is 15 residues long. CDR3 residues: CASTPSGLGRNEQFF. The CDR3 bases are TGTGCCAGCACCCCTTCAGGGCTGGGGCGCAATGAGCAGTTCTTC.

The chain employs TRBV7-8 and TRBJ2-7; the match to TRBD1 covers 7 bases. The V gene's germline CDR1 is SGHVS and CDR2 FQNEAQ. V was pared by 5 bases and J by 0 bases, with 7 bases of the junction left unmatched. The CDR3 runs to 15 residues. Here the CDR3 reads CASSEEDRYSYEQYF. CDR3 in DNA: TGTGCCAGCAGCGAAGAGGACAGGTACTCCTACGAGCAGTACTTC.

The chain is built from TRBV28 and TRBJ1-1; D gene unclear. This CDR3 region has 11 residues. CDR1 is MDHEN and CDR2 is SYDVKM in the germline V gene. V was shortened by 8 bases and J by 1 base, with 5 bases between the two germline ends. CDR3 region: CASFWNTEAFF. The CDR3 DNA follows: TGTGCCAGCTTTTGGAACACTGAAGCTTTCTTT.

Worth noting for this clone: This sample includes further DNA sequences coding for the same CDR3. This chain joins TRBV9 and TRBJ1-5, with 7 bases matching TRBD1. This CDR3 has 15 residues. Trimming took 0 bases from V and 2 from J; bases not matched to a gene: 2. Per the germline V gene, CDR1 is SGDLS and CDR2 is YYNGEE. CDR3 residues: CASSVGGGGNQPQHF. In DNA form, the CDR3 reads TGTGCCAGCAGCGTAGGAGGGGGCGGCAATCAGCCCCAGCATTTT.

This clone was picked up one time. The chain has TRBV29-1 and TRBJ2-7, with D maybe TRBD2 (6 bases). Germline assignment: CDR1 SQVTM and CDR2 ANQGSEA. Trimming pared 5 bases from V and 2 bases from J, leaving 19 bases between. The CDR3 is 15 amino acids. CDR3 DNA: TGCAGCGTTACTTTCCCCGGGACTGCCCCCTACGAGCAGTACTTC. It translates to CSVTFPGTAPYEQYF.

The chain has TRBV5-4 and TRBJ2-1; D is ambiguous. Trimming removed 0 bases from V and 0 bases from J, with 7 bases in between. The germline gives CDR1 SGHNT, CDR2 YYREEE (reference sequence). This CDR3 contains 15 residues. The CDR3 bases are TGTGCCAGCAGCTTGGTCTGGAGCTCCTACAATGAGCAGTTCTTC. It codes for CASSLVWSSYNEQFF.

About this clone itself: Other DNA variants within this sample encode the same CDR3. This chain joins TRBV2 and TRBJ2-5; D is undetermined. This CDR3 region has 14 residues. Germline V gene sequence: CDR1 SNHLY, CDR2 FYNNEI. V was clipped by 7 bases and J by 1 base, with 13 bases between them. CDR3 bases: TGTGCCAGCAAGGAAGGGCGAGGCCAAGAGACCCAGTACTTC. It specifies CASKEGRGQETQYF.

There are a few counts of this clone. Different DNA sequences within this sample yield the same CDR3. The chain uses TRBV7-3 and TRBJ2-2; D call uncertain. The CDR3 has 13 amino acids. Per the germline V gene, CDR1 is SGHTA and CDR2 is FQGTGA. Trimming took 5 bases from V and 5 from J, leaving 9 bases between them. The CDR3 region is CASSPARTGELFF. As DNA, the CDR3 is TGTGCCAGCAGCCCCGCTAGGACCGGGGAGCTGTTTTTT.

A remark on this clone: A single base is all that separates this from a far larger clone, so a read error is likely. The chain links TRBV9 to TRBJ2-2; D perhaps matches TRBD2 (6 bases). Germline CDR1 is SGDLS and CDR2 is YYNGEE. This CDR3 region has 15 residues. The CDR3 loop reads CASSVMGLPTGGLFF. The CDR3 DNA reads TGTGCCAGCAGCGTAATGGGACTGCCCACCGGGGGGCTGTTTTTT.

This clone was counted only a few times. The CDR3: CASSRGVQPQHF. The DNA of the CDR3 is TGTGCCAGTAGTAGGGGGGTACAGCCCCAGCATTTT. The chain employs TRBV19 and TRBJ1-5; a weak D match, TRBD1 (5 bases). V dropped 4 bases and J dropped 7 bases, with 8 bases sitting between them. CDR1 is LNHDA, CDR2 SQIVND, per germline (reference sequence). The CDR3 runs 12 residues.

The chain uses TRBV27 and TRBJ2-4; D uncertain. The CDR3 spans 15 residues. Trimming removed 0 bases at V and 8 bases at J, with 14 bases between. Germline V gives CDR1 MNHEY, CDR2 SMNVEV (reference sequence). The CDR3 is CASSLSPPISHIQYF. DNA of the CDR3: TGTGCCAGCAGTTTATCCCCCCCGATTAGTCACATTCAGTACTTC.